Listed below are T cell receptor beta chains from one sample, sequenced in a study of blood T cell repertoires in COVID-19. Method: immunoSEQ multiplex PCR; TCRdb's copy keeps in-frame clones and lacks some. The sample shows 65,000 to 75,000 clones, roughly 74% of them seen only once. Sample: peripheral blood. The receptor source for this set is a human donor in a cohort sampled during active COVID-19. Each CDR3 is given with its conserved first and last residue. The D gene is left open where the match is weak. Clone size appears in some rows only: once, few, many, or a class for an expanded clone.

clone size,J gene,D gene,V gene,CDR3 protein,CDR3 DNA
.,TRBJ2-1,.,TRBV9,CASSVELVNSYNEQFF,TGTGCCAGCAGCGTAGAACTAGTTAACTCCTACAATGAGCAGTTCTTC
.,TRBJ1-5,.,TRBV19,CASRGGNGNQPQHF,TGTGCCAGTAGGGGGGGAAACGGCAATCAGCCCCAGCATTTT
.,TRBJ2-7,.,TRBV2,CASSAFEQGPYEQYF,TGTGCCAGCAGCGCCTTTGAACAGGGCCCCTACGAGCAGTACTTC
few,TRBJ2-6,.,TRBV18,CASSRTPPGANVLTF,TGTGCCAGCTCCCGCACACCTCCTGGGGCCAACGTCCTGACTTTC
many,TRBJ1-2,.,TRBV11-2,CASSSVWRQNYGYTF,TGTGCCAGCAGCTCCGTGTGGAGGCAAAACTATGGCTACACCTTC
.,TRBJ1-6,.,TRBV2,CASSVMAGWDSPLHF,TGTGCCAGCAGTGTTATGGCGGGATGGGATTCACCCCTCCACTTT
.,TRBJ2-7,.,TRBV25-1,CASRPPVSYEQYF,TGTGCCAGCAGGCCCCCGGTCTCTTACGAGCAGTACTTC
.,TRBJ2-7,.,TRBV7-2,CASSFSGRSTYEQYF,TGTGCCAGCAGCTTTTCTGGGAGGTCGACTTACGAGCAGTACTTC
.,TRBJ1-1,.,TRBV7-8,CASSLSTGPEAFF,TGTGCCAGCAGCTTATCTACAGGGCCTGAAGCTTTCTTT
.,TRBJ2-7,TRBD1,TRBV7-2,CASSFGQGAQEQYF,TGTGCCAGCAGCTTCGGTCAGGGGGCTCAAGAGCAGTACTTC
few,TRBJ2-3,TRBD2,TRBV27,CASRLAGGVGSTDTQYF,TGTGCCAGCAGGCTAGCGGGAGGAGTGGGGAGCACAGATACGCAGTATTTT
few,TRBJ2-1,TRBD1,TRBV11-3,CASSLGQGEQFF,TGTGCCAGCAGCCTGGGACAGGGGGAGCAGTTCTTC
.,TRBJ2-7,TRBD2,TRBV6-5,CASSPSGSVHEQYF,TGTGCCAGCAGTCCTAGCGGGAGTGTTCACGAGCAGTACTTC